This T cell receptor beta chain came from a study of identical twins. MiXCR, run by TCRdb on the 5' RACE reads, gives a single entry per CDR3 protein. Altogether some 730,000 distinct CDR3 sequences are present, around a sixth being singletons, with the ten largest covering around 13%. The same sample was also studied in work on T cells expressing NK-cell markers. As reported in that work: Sorted CD3+CD56-NKG2C+, CD3+CD56+NKG2C+ and CD3+CD56+NKG2C- T cells supplied the TCR beta repertoires. A handful of donors likewise had their CD3+CD56-NKG2C+ fraction led by these clonotypes.

This TCR was recovered from a woman aged 18 to 35 in good health. Specimen: PBMCs.

The CDR3 protein is CASSVVPQTDNEQFF. In DNA form, the CDR3 reads TGTGCCAGCAGCGTAGTCCCCCAGACGGACAATGAGCAGTTCTTC. The chain carries TRBV9 and TRBJ2-1; D is ambiguous. V was trimmed by 0 bases and J by 5 bases, leaving 12 bases between them. The V gene's germline CDR1 is SGDLS and CDR2 YYNGEE. This CDR3 comprises 15 residues. Filled out from reference TRBV9 and TRBJ2-1, the complete variable domain reads DSGVTQTPKHLITATGQRVTLRCSPRSGDLSVYWYQQSLDQGLQFLIQYYNGEERAKGNILERFSAQQFPDLHSELNLSSLELGDSALYFCASSVVPQTDNEQFFGPGTRLTVL.